The present T cell receptor (beta chain) was sequenced within a study of T cell changes during pregnancy in multiple sclerosis. Libraries were prepared by immunoSEQ multiplex PCR; TCRdb keeps only in-frame clonotypes and omits some of them. The sample lists tens of thousands of clones; roughly 94% were seen once. This CDR3 is 15 amino acids long. Germline trimming cut 7 bases from V and 7 bases from J; bases unmatched to any gene: 9. CDR1 LNHDA and CDR2 SQIVND come from the germline V gene (reference sequence). The sequenced sample was CD4+ T cells from peripheral blood mononuclear cells, obtained in the second trimester of pregnancy. V and J are TRBV19 and TRBJ2-2, with 10 bases aligning to TRBD1. The sequence derives from a female donor with multiple sclerosis, enrolled in a pregnancy study. CDR3: CASMGTGVGRGELFF. Here the CDR3 DNA reads TGTGCCAGTATGGGGACAGGGGTCGGTCGCGGGGAGCTGTTTTTT.